These 20 T cell receptor beta chains came from one sample sequenced in a study of T cells in localized non-small cell lung cancer. Here immunoSEQ multiplex PCR was the method, and the copy in TCRdb shows in-frame clones only, minus some. In the table there are about 92,000 clones, approximately 91% of which are singletons. The starting material was PBMCs, obtained before any cancer treatment. These receptors came from a woman between 35 and 75 years old with stage II squamous cell lung carcinoma.

V gene TRBV27 combines with J gene TRBJ1-6; D not certain. The CDR3 covers 14 residues. V lost 3 bases to trimming and J lost 5 bases, with 8 bases between them. Germline CDR1 MNHEY, CDR2 SMNVEV (reference sequence). In nucleotides, the CDR3 is TGTGCCAGCAGTTTCCACGGGGATAATTCACCCCTCCACTTT. Translated, it gives CASSFHGDNSPLHF.

The chain links TRBV25-1 to TRBJ2-5; D is unresolved. Deletions cut 7 bases from V and 0 bases from J, with 3 bases between. The CDR3 runs 11 residues. The germline gives CDR1 MGHDK, CDR2 SYGVNS. CDR3 loop: CASTDQETQYF. CDR3 bases: TGTGCCAGCACGGACCAAGAGACCCAGTACTTC.

The CDR3 DNA reads as TGTGCCAGCAGTGTTGGGCCCCACATCTATAATTCACCCCTCCACTTT. This sequence encodes CASSVGPHIYNSPLHF. The rearrangement links TRBV6-1 to TRBJ1-6; no clear D gene. The germline V gene has CDR1 MNHNS and CDR2 SASEGT. Trimming stripped 4 bases from V and 3 bases from J, with 13 bases between. This CDR3 has 16 residues.

The chain links TRBV6-6 to TRBJ2-1, with D perhaps assigned TRBD1 or TRBD2 (6 bases each). Trimming left V 4 bases short and J 4 bases short, with 14 bases between. This CDR3 is built from 15 residues. Germline V gene lookup returns CDR1 MNHNY and CDR2 SVGAGI (reference sequence). This CDR3 is CASSSPGAEYNEQFF. CDR3 sequence (DNA): TGTGCCAGCAGTTCCCCGGGGGCAGAGTACAATGAGCAGTTCTTC.

This clone was detected once. V gene TRBV5-1 combines with J gene TRBJ1-1; D is ambiguous. This CDR3 region has 11 residues. V lost 5 bases and J lost 13, with 15 bases in between. Germline loops: CDR1 SGHRS, CDR2 YFSETQ. CDR3 DNA sequence: TGCGCCAGCAGTCCGGGGAATTGGGTTTTCTTT. It codes for CASSPGNWVFF.

The chain recombines TRBV10-2 with TRBJ1-1; possible D gene TRBD1, 6 bases. Per the germline V gene, CDR1 is WSHSY and CDR2 is SAAADI. CDR3 size: 13 residues. Trimming removed 1 base from V and 10 bases from J, with 13 bases in between. The CDR3 is CASSELGGRGAFF. CDR3 sequence (DNA): TGCGCCAGCAGTGAGTTAGGGGGACGGGGAGCTTTCTTT.

This clone appeared once. This chain uses TRBV15 with TRBJ2-5; D remains ambiguous. CDR1 LNHNV and CDR2 YYDKDF come from the germline V gene (reference sequence). V was clipped by 3 bases and J by 4 bases, with 6 bases between them. This CDR3 spans 12 amino acids. The CDR3 spells CATSSGLETQYF. As DNA, the CDR3 is TGTGCCACCAGCAGTGGGCTAGAGACCCAGTACTTC.

The rearrangement links TRBV19 to TRBJ1-5; 7 bases are a match to TRBD1. After removal of 5 bases from V and 9 bases from J, the junction contained 7 bases not matched to a gene. Germline assignment: CDR1 LNHDA and CDR2 SQIVND (reference sequence). CDR3 length: 13 residues. DNA for the CDR3: TGTGCCAGTAGTCGACAGGGCCAGGGGCCCCAGCATTTT. This codes for CASSRQGQGPQHF. Complete variable domain (other parts from reference TRBV19 and TRBJ1-5): DGGITQSPKYLFRKEGQNVTLSCEQNLNHDAMYWYRQDPGQGLRLIYYSQIVNDFQKGDIAEGYSVSREKKESFPLTVTSAQKNPTAFYLCASSRQGQGPQHFGDGTRLSIL.

The chain recombines TRBV7-2 with TRBJ1-2; possibly TRBD1 for D (5 bases). Germline assignment: CDR1 SGHTA and CDR2 FQGNSA. This CDR3 has 13 residues. V was pared by 2 bases and J by 8 bases, with 12 bases between. This chain's CDR3 is CASSLRGKGGYTF. The CDR3 nucleotides read TGTGCCAGCAGCTTACGGGGGAAGGGGGGCTACACCTTC.

The rearrangement links TRBV29-1 to TRBJ1-2; D is unresolved. This CDR3 has 13 amino acids. Between the trimmed V and J ends, which lost 7 bases and 2 bases, there was a span of 14 bases. Germline V CDR1 and CDR2: SQVTM, ANQGSEA. CDR3 bases: TGCAGCGCCGTCACTAGCATGAACTATGGCTACACCTTC. Amino acid sequence: CSAVTSMNYGYTF.

The chain joins TRBV5-5 to TRBJ1-5; 9 positions match TRBD1. Germline CDR1 reads SGHKS; CDR2 reads YYEKEE (reference sequence). The CDR3 sequence is 18 residues long. Trimming removed 4 bases from V and 3 bases from J; junction bases left unmatched: 14. Written as DNA, the CDR3 is TGTGCCAGCAGCCCTTTGCATCGGGACAGGGTGGTCAATCAGCCCCAGCATTTT. Amino acids: CASSPLHRDRVVNQPQHF.

The chain combines TRBV6-5 with TRBJ1-1; no reliable D call. CDR1 is MNHEY and CDR2 is SVGAGI in the germline V gene. The ends were cut back, 4 bases at V and 1 base at J, with 10 bases in the middle. The CDR3 is made up of 14 amino acids. The CDR3 reads CASSSDPRNTEAFF. The CDR3, as DNA: TGTGCCAGCAGTTCCGACCCACGGAACACTGAAGCTTTCTTT.

The rearrangement links TRBV27 to TRBJ1-3; D is ambiguous. The V gene lost 0 bases and the J gene lost 8 bases, with 14 bases spanning the gap. The CDR3 runs to 15 residues. Per germline, CDR1 MNHEY and CDR2 SMNVEV (reference sequence). DNA of the CDR3: TGTGCCAGCAGTTTATCCCCGAGTTGGAGGGACACCATATATTTT. The encoded protein is CASSLSPSWRDTIYF.

This clone occurred a few times. This chain joins TRBV9 and TRBJ2-4, with D possibly being TRBD1 (6 bases). The CDR3 spans 16 residues. Germline CDR1 SGDLS, CDR2 YYNGEE. V was clipped by 0 bases and J by 0 bases, with 10 bases between them. For the CDR3, the DNA is TGTGCCAGCAGCGTAGGGGGGCCTCTAGCCAAAAACATTCAGTACTTC. As protein: CASSVGGPLAKNIQYF.

With respect to this clone: At one boundary the junction diverges from the germline segment, which might be a read error. The rearrangement joins TRBV7-7 to TRBJ2-2, with TRBD1 matching 11 bases. CDR1 SSHAT and CDR2 FNYEAQ come from the germline V gene (reference sequence). The CDR3 sequence is 15 residues long. CDR3 coding DNA: TGTGCTAGCAGCTTAGCGGGACAGGGGGCCGGGGAGCTGTTTTTT. This sequence encodes CASSLAGQGAGELFF.

V gene TRBV10-3 combines with J gene TRBJ1-6; D may be TRBD1 (5 bases). The CDR3 consists of 12 residues. Germline V CDR1 and CDR2: ENHRY, SYGVKD. Trimming shortened V by 11 bases and J by 14 bases, and 19 bases separated the two germline ends. The chain's CDR3 is CAASPATGALHF. The CDR3 DNA reads as TGTGCCGCCAGCCCGGCCACGGGGGCCCTCCACTTT.

V is TRBV7-8 and J is TRBJ2-7, with D unclear. The CDR3 is 12 amino acids. V lost 4 bases and J 2 bases, leaving 6 bases between the germline ends. Looked up from germline, CDR1 is SGHVS and CDR2 is FQNEAQ. The chain's CDR3 is CASSSYPYEQYF. The DNA of the CDR3 is TGTGCCAGCAGCTCCTACCCCTACGAGCAGTACTTC.

This chain uses TRBV19 with TRBJ2-7; 8 nucleotides agree with TRBD2. Germline lookup yields CDR1 LNHDA and CDR2 SQIVND (reference sequence). The CDR3 is 15 amino acids. The V gene end was trimmed by 3 bases and the J gene end by 4 bases; junction bases not matched to a gene: 8. The CDR3 bases are TGTGCCAGTAGTATCAAAGGACTAGCCGCGTACGAGCAGTACTTC. Translated, it gives CASSIKGLAAYEQYF.

The J gene is TRBJ2-3, the V gene TRBV27, with 8 bases lining up with TRBD2. Germline V gene data show CDR1 as MNHEY and CDR2 as SMNVEV (reference sequence). The V segment lost 4 bases and the J segment 6 bases; nucleotides outside the gene matches: 9. CDR3 length equals 15 residues. CDR3 DNA: TGTGCCAGCAGTTCGGGGACTAGAATGTCTGATACGCAGTATTTT. It codes for CASSSGTRMSDTQYF.

This clone has just one count. The chain couples TRBV15 to TRBJ2-5; D remains unclear. This CDR3 comprises 11 residues. CDR1 is LNHNV, CDR2 YYDKDF, per germline (reference sequence). V dropped 2 bases and J dropped 3 bases, with 1 base sitting between them. The CDR3 sequence: CATSRKETQYF. As DNA, the CDR3 is TGTGCCACCAGCAGAAAAGAGACCCAGTACTTC.